Each of the 22 T cell receptor beta chains below was sequenced from the same sample in a study of T-cell memory formation after mild COVID-19. TCRdb reprocessed the 5' RACE reads with MiXCR, giving one entry per CDR3 protein. The sample lists 40,000 to 55,000 distinct CDR3 sequences, 7.3% occurring once. The sample comprised PBMCs or a T cell subset sorted from them (not recorded which). All receptors come from a man younger than 35 who had mild COVID-19 (a few samples of this study predate the infection). Cell type and time point are not known.

In this sample, this clonotype turned up a few times. The V and J genes are TRBV5-1 and TRBJ2-5; 9 bases align to TRBD2. J gave up 5 bases and V 7 bases, and 9 bases lay outside the gene matches. The CDR3 has 14 amino acids. Germline-derived CDR1 and CDR2 are SGHRS and YFSETQ. The CDR3 DNA sequence: TGCGCCAGCTTCCGAGGGACTAGCAGGGAGACCCAGTACTTC. It specifies CASFRGTSRETQYF.

This clonotype was picked up a small number of times. The chain has TRBV3-1 and TRBJ2-5; D is perhaps TRBD1 or TRBD2 (6 bases each). Germline V gives CDR1 LGHDT, CDR2 YNNKEL (reference sequence). Trimming removed 1 base at V and 1 base at J, with 10 bases between. This CDR3 spans 15 amino acids. The CDR3 sequence is CASSQGGALQETQYF. CDR3 bases: TGTGCCAGCAGCCAAGGGGGGGCCCTCCAAGAGACCCAGTACTTC.

This clonotype is deemed medium-sized. The CDR3: CASSRPGQRLRRDTQYF. CDR3 nucleotides: TGCGCCAGCAGCCGACCGGGACAGAGACTTCGTAGAGATACGCAGTATTTT. The chain employs TRBV4-1 and TRBJ2-3; 7 bases are shared with TRBD1. This CDR3 is built from 17 residues. Per germline, CDR1 MGHRA and CDR2 YSYEKL. V was pared by 4 bases and J by 5 bases, with 15 bases of the junction left unmatched.

This clonotype was detected a few times. The rearrangement uses TRBV7-2 and TRBJ2-3; no clear D gene. With 8 bases removed from V and 4 bases from J, the gap between germline ends came to 19 bases. The CDR3 has 15 amino acids. Germline CDR1 and CDR2: SGHTA and FQGNSA. The CDR3 DNA follows: TGTGCCAGCTCTCTGACCGGTCCCGGCGCAGATACGCAGTATTTT. Residues: CASSLTGPGADTQYF.

V gene TRBV3-1 combines with J gene TRBJ2-1, with D uncertain. Germline-derived CDR1 and CDR2 are LGHDT and YNNKEL (reference sequence). The CDR3 totals 14 residues. The germline V and J ends were trimmed by 4 bases and 2 bases, with 9 bases remaining between them. Here the CDR3 reads CASSPTETYNEQFF. Here the CDR3 DNA reads TGTGCCAGCAGCCCGACTGAGACCTACAATGAGCAGTTCTTC.

The chain couples TRBV7-9 to TRBJ2-7; 8 bases are shared with TRBD1. The CDR3 loop spans 14 amino acids. Germline V lookup: CDR1 SEHNR, CDR2 FQNEAQ (reference sequence). V lost 11 bases to trimming and J lost 6 bases; unmatched junction nucleotides: 15. For the CDR3, the DNA is TGTGCCGGGTTGACCGGGACAGGAGGTGGCGAGCAGTACTTC. Translated: CAGLTGTGGGEQYF.

This rearrangement joins TRBV3-1 to TRBJ1-5; D is uncertain. The length of the CDR3 is 14 residues. CDR1 is LGHDT, CDR2 YNNKEL, per germline (reference sequence). Trimming removed 3 bases from V and 0 bases from J, with 6 bases in between. DNA for the CDR3: TGTGCCAGCAGCCAGGCACATAGCAATCAGCCCCAGCATTTT. It codes for CASSQAHSNQPQHF.

This clonotype was found a few times. J is TRBJ1-5 and V is TRBV12-3 or TRBV12-4; 9 nucleotides align to TRBD1. V was clipped by 1 base and J by 7 bases; unmatched bases: 2. CDR3 length equals 14 residues. CDR3 sequence: CASSLGTGVQPQHF. CDR3 nucleotides: TGTGCCAGCAGTTTAGGGACAGGGGTCCAGCCCCAGCATTTT.

The CDR3 nucleotides are TGCGCCAGCAGCCAAGGACTAGCGGGGTCCTACGAGCAGTACGTC. Protein product: CASSQGLAGSYEQYV. This chain joins TRBV4-1 and TRBJ2-7; 11 bases match TRBD2. Germline trimming cut 1 base from V and 1 base from J; bases unmatched to any gene: 0. CDR3 length equals 15 residues. Per germline, CDR1 MGHRA and CDR2 YSYEKL.

The CDR3 is CSVAGRSEAFF. For the CDR3, the DNA is TGCAGTGTAGCAGGACGATCTGAAGCTTTCTTT. The chain joins TRBV20-1 to TRBJ1-1; D call uncertain. Germline lookup yields CDR1 DFQATT and CDR2 SNEGSKA (reference sequence). The CDR3 totals 11 residues. The V end was cut by 7 bases, the J end by 6 bases, with 12 bases between.

This clonotype was observed a handful of times. This chain connects TRBV5-6 to TRBJ1-2; D may be TRBD1 (6 bases). The ends were cut back, 4 bases at V and 2 bases at J, with 15 bases in the middle. The CDR3 has 15 residues. Germline CDR1 SGHDT, CDR2 YYEEEE. The CDR3 DNA follows: TGTGCCAGCAGCCCTGGGGTTGGACAGAACTATGGCTACACCTTC. It specifies CASSPGVGQNYGYTF.

The CDR3: CASSFTVNPDSYGYTF. The DNA for the CDR3 is TGTGCCAGCAGCTTTACCGTTAACCCAGATTCATATGGCTACACCTTC. The chain couples TRBV7-2 to TRBJ1-2; D is ambiguous. Trimming took off 3 bases at V and 5 bases at J, with 19 bases between the two ends. Germline CDR1 reads SGHTA; CDR2 reads FQGNSA. The CDR3 is made up of 16 amino acids.

This clonotype was detected many times. The J gene is TRBJ2-3, the V gene TRBV7-3; 9 bases align to TRBD1. V trimming: 7 bases; J trimming: 3 bases; junction bases outside the gene matches: 5. The V gene's germline CDR1 is SGHTA and CDR2 FQGTGA. The CDR3 has 14 residues. CDR3 in amino acids: CASTPGTGTDTQYF. The CDR3 DNA sequence: TGTGCCAGCACCCCTGGGACAGGGACAGATACGCAGTATTTT.

This clonotype was found a few times. This chain joins TRBV7-2 and TRBJ1-2, with 7 bases that match TRBD1. This CDR3 spans 15 amino acids. V dropped 0 bases and J dropped 6; count of bases not matched to a gene: 7. Per the germline V gene, CDR1 is SGHTA and CDR2 is FQGNSA. The CDR3 sequence is CASSLALWDSHGYTF. CDR3 coding DNA: TGTGCCAGCAGCTTAGCGCTTTGGGACAGCCATGGCTACACCTTC.

This clonotype was seen more than once but under ten times. The chain uses TRBV4-1 and TRBJ2-1, with D tentatively TRBD1 (5 bases). V gave up 0 bases and J gave up 4 bases, with 10 bases separating them. The CDR3 has 15 amino acids. Per germline, CDR1 MGHRA and CDR2 YSYEKL. CDR3 residues: CASSQERQTYNEQFF. The CDR3 DNA reads as TGCGCCAGCAGCCAAGAGAGACAGACTTACAATGAGCAGTTCTTC.

This clonotype has at least ten counts. V usage is TRBV5-1 and J usage is TRBJ2-7; 9 nucleotides match TRBD1. V trimming: 4 bases; J trimming: 4 bases; junction bases outside the gene matches: 6. The V gene's germline CDR1 is SGHRS and CDR2 YFSETQ. CDR3 length: 14 residues. The CDR3 here is CASSALQGAYEQYF. CDR3 DNA sequence: TGCGCCAGCAGCGCGCTACAGGGGGCTTACGAGCAGTACTTC. Based on the CDR3 plus reference TRBV5-1 and TRBJ2-7, the full variable domain is KAGVTQTPRYLIKTRGQQVTLSCSPISGHRSVSWYQQTPGQGLQFLFEYFSETQRNKGNFPGRFSGRQFSNSRSEMNVSTLELGDSALYLCASSALQGAYEQYFGPGTRLTVT.

The V gene is TRBV29-1, the J gene TRBJ2-5, with unresolved D. Germline V CDR1 and CDR2: SQVTM, ANQGSEA. The V end was cut by 0 bases, the J end by 7 bases, with 0 bases between. The CDR3 is made up of 9 amino acids. The CDR3 DNA is TGCAGCGTTGAAGAGACCCAGTACTTC. It encodes CSVEETQYF.

This clonotype was seen only a few times. The chain combines TRBV5-1 with TRBJ1-2, with 9 bases that match TRBD1. The CDR3 loop spans 16 amino acids. CDR1 SGHRS and CDR2 YFSETQ come from the germline V gene. Trimming took 3 bases from V and 6 from J; bases not matched to a gene: 12. The CDR3 loop reads CASSYPATGGFNGYTF. CDR3 DNA: TGCGCCAGCAGCTACCCGGCGACAGGGGGATTTAATGGCTACACCTTC.

For the CDR3, the DNA is TGTGCCAGCAGCCCTGGGACTCACCAAGAGGGCTACACCTTC. Its protein is CASSPGTHQEGYTF. The chain is built from TRBV7-3 and TRBJ1-2; perhaps TRBD1 as D (5 bases). Germline CDR1 SGHTA, CDR2 FQGTGA. V gave up 5 bases and J gave up 8 bases, with 18 bases separating them. This CDR3 is built from 14 residues.

In this sample, this clonotype turned up many times. The chain has TRBV6-2 or TRBV6-3 and TRBJ1-2; D might be TRBD1 (5 bases). The germline V gene has CDR1 MNHEY and CDR2 SVGEGT. Trimming stripped 8 bases from V and 7 bases from J, with 14 bases between. CDR3 length equals 12 residues. In DNA, the CDR3 is TGTGCCAGCCGCAGGGTGGTCGGTGGCTACACCTTC. Its protein product is CASRRVVGGYTF.

This clonotype was seen at least ten times. V and J are TRBV7-2 and TRBJ2-7, with 13 nucleotides matching TRBD2. This CDR3 contains 18 residues. Per the germline V gene, CDR1 is SGHTA and CDR2 is FQGNSA. V gave up 4 bases and J gave up 0 bases; unmatched junction bases: 9. In DNA form, the CDR3 reads TGTGCCAGCAGCTCGCCGGGACTAGCGGGGACGAACTCCTACGAGCAGTACTTC. Amino acids: CASSSPGLAGTNSYEQYF.

This clonotype was counted between two and nine times. The chain is built from TRBV20-1 and TRBJ2-3, with 8 bases that match TRBD1. In germline, CDR1 is DFQATT, CDR2 SNEGSKA (reference sequence). The CDR3 runs 15 residues. J lost 1 base, V lost 8 bases, and 11 bases had no gene match. Here the CDR3 DNA reads TGCAGTTCGAACCAGGGGGCTTGGGGCACAGATACGCAGTATTTT. Its protein is CSSNQGAWGTDTQYF.